This T cell receptor (beta chain) was sequenced for a study of blood T cell repertoires in COVID-19. At the level of the study: Nucleic acid was either cDNA or gDNA, and it came from T cells, B-cell-depleted T cells, or PBMCs.

As handled by the study authors: Estimates of nucleated cell counts were drawn from the amplification of reference gene primers. Repertoires were generated with immunoSEQ multiplex PCR, while TCRdb's copy carries only in-frame clones and drops some. Clone size and V and J calls were adopted from that table, with D and trimming inferred from the DNA. There are about 190,000 clones in the sample; about 82% occur only once, and around 5.2% lies in the top ten. CDR1 and CDR2 (germline): MNHNS, SASEGT. This CDR3 has 15 residues. V dropped 0 bases and J dropped 6 bases, with 11 bases sitting between them. The V call is TRBV6-1, the J call TRBJ2-2; TRBD1 is a possible D gene (6 bases). The sequenced sample was peripheral blood. This clonotype originated in a woman aged 30 to 39 with acute or convalescent COVID-19. The CDR3: CASSEALRGPGELFF. CDR3 coding DNA: TGTGCCAGCAGTGAAGCGCTCAGGGGTCCCGGGGAGCTGTTTTTT.